This section outlines one T cell receptor beta chain sequence together with its context. This clone was counted only a few times. Its antigen is currently not known. Qualities for individual bases were not recorded, and no much larger clone is one base off. V is pruned by 6 bases and J by 5 bases, leaving 11 bases of the junction without a gene match. The germline V gene sets CDR1 to SGHRS and CDR2 to YFSETQ. The CDR3 contains 15 residues, cysteine and phenylalanine counted. The retained sequence is limited to the CDR3, 45 bases, with the frame set at the first base. The source of the sample is a study of blood T cell repertoires in COVID-19 (TCRdb year 2020). For context, the study as a whole: Collaborator samples came from the United States, Italy and Spain and covered acute and convalescent phases of COVID-19. The material from the prospective study consisted of cDNA or gDNA derived from T cells, B-cell-depleted T cells, or PBMCs. The dataset comprised deeply sampled blood TCRbeta repertoires from subjects exposed to, actively infected with, or recovered from COVID-19. A freely available public database, intended as a resource for researchers studying the immune response to SARS-CoV-2, is where the repertoires were released. The samples were drawn from two sources: the first 160 participants of the ongoing ImmuneRACE study, and some 1,300 subjects contributed by 6 global collaborators. Nearly every sample came with metadata listing a de-identified subject ID, COVID-19 status, age in years and sex. Where HLA class I and class II types were available, the types were taken from metadata supplied by the sample provider, not from assay-based typing.

Collaborating institutions collected whole blood in K2EDTA tubes following their own protocols. For TCRbeta analysis, collaborators shipped samples as frozen whole blood, isolated PBMCs, or DNA extracted from either of those sample types. TCRbeta CDR3 regions were amplified from genomic DNA using the immunoSEQ Assay, a bias-controlled multiplex PCR. On the authors' methods: The number of nucleated cells in each sample was estimated by amplification of reference gene primers within the assay. To quantify the absolute abundance of each unique TCRbeta CDR3 rearrangement, sequence reads were collapsed and filtered. For each sample, productive Simpson clonality was calculated as the square root of Simpson's diversity index across productive rearrangements. As stored in TCRdb, this immuneACCESS dataset retains in-frame rearrangements with V and J assigned. A fraction of the clones does not appear; measured against another copy, unresolved V genes explain less than half of the discrepancy, and the remainder lacks a known reason. For V, J and clone size, that table is used; D and trimming come from the DNA. The sample table lists under 200,000 clones, 88% of them with a count of one. About 1.6% of the sample is taken by the ten largest.

What the work shows at the level of the full study, not this receptor alone: The amount of clinical and demographic metadata varied by source and participant and was provided uncurated.

What was sequenced was peripheral blood. This sequence uses TRBV5-1 and TRBJ2-1; TRBD1 aligns with 7 central bases. The source of this sequence is a man aged 18-30 years with active or convalescent COVID-19. The CDR3 reads CASTQSGTANNEQFF. The sequence in DNA is TGCGCCAGCACCCAATCCGGGACAGCCAACAATGAGCAGTTCTTC.